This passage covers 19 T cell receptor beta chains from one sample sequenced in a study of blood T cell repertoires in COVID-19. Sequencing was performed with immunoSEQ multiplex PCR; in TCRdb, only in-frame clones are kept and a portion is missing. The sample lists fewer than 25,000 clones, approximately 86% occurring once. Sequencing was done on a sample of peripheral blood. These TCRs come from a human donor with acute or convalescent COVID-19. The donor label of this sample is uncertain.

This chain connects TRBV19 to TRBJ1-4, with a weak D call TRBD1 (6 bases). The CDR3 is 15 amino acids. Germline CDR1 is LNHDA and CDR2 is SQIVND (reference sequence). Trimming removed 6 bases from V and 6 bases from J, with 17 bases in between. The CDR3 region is CASSSEQGTDEKLFF. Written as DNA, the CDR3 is TGTGCCAGTAGCTCGGAACAGGGTACGGATGAAAAACTGTTTTTT.

CDR3 region: CASSPGSGTGELFF. CDR3 in DNA: TGTGCCAGCAGTCCAGGGTCCGGCACCGGGGAGCTGTTTTTT. This chain connects TRBV3-1 (or the pseudogene TRBV3-2) to TRBJ2-2; possibly TRBD1 for D (5 bases). The germline gives CDR1 LGHDT, CDR2 YNNKEL (reference sequence). V lost 6 bases and J lost 4, with 12 bases in between. There are 14 residues in the CDR3.

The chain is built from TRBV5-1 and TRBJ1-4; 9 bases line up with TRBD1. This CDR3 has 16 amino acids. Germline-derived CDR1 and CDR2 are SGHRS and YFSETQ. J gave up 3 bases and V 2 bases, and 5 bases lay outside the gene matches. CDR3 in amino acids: CASSLQGAAPNEKLFF. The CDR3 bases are TGCGCCAGCAGCTTACAGGGGGCGGCTCCTAATGAAAAACTGTTTTTT.

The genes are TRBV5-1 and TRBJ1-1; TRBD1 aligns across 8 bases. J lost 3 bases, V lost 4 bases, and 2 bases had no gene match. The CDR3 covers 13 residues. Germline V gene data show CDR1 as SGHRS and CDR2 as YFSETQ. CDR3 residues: CASSQQGDTEAFF. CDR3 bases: TGCGCCAGCAGCCAACAGGGGGACACTGAAGCTTTCTTT.

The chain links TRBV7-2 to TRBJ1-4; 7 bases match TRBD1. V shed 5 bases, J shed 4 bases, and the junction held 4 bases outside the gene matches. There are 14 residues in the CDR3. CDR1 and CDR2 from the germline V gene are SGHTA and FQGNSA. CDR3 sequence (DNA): TGTGCCAGCAGCCGGAACAGGGGTAATGAAAAACTGTTTTTT. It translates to CASSRNRGNEKLFF.

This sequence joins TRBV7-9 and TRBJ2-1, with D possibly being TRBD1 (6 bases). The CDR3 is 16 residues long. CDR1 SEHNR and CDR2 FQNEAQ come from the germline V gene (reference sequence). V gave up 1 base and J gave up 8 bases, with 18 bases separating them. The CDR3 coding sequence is TGTGCCAGCAGCTTAGAAGGGGGTCTCATCCTCCATGAGCAGTTCTTC. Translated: CASSLEGGLILHEQFF.

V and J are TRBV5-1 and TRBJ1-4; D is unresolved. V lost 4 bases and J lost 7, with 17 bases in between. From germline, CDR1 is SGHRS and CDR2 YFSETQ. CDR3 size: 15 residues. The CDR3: CASSRDGVEGEKLFF. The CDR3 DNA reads TGCGCCAGCAGCCGGGATGGGGTAGAAGGTGAAAAACTGTTTTTT.

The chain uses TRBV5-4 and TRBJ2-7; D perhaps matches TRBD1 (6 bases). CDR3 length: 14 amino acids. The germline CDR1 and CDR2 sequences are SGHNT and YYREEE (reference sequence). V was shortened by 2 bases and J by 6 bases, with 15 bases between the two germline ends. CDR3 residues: CASSFANRAPEQYF. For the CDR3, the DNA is TGTGCCAGCAGCTTTGCAAACAGGGCCCCCGAGCAGTACTTC.

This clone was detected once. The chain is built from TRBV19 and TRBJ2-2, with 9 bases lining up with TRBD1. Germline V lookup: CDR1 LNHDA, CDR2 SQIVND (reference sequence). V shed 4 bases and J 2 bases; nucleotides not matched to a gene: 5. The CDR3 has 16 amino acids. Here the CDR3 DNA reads TGTGCCAGTAGTACATTACAGGGGGCCAACACCGGGGAGCTGTTTTTT. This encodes CASSTLQGANTGELFF.

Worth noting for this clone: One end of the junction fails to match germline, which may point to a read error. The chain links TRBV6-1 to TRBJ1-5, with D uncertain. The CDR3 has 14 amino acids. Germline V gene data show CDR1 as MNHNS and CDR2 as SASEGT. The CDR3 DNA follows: TGTGCCAGCAGCGAAGCCTATAGCAATCAGCCCCAGCATTTT. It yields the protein CASSEAYSNQPQHF.

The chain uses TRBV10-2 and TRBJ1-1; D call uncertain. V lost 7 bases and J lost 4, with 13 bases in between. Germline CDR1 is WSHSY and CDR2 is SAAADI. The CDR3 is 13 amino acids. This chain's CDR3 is CASIPSHTTEAFF. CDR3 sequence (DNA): TGCGCCAGCATCCCCTCTCACACCACTGAAGCTTTCTTT.

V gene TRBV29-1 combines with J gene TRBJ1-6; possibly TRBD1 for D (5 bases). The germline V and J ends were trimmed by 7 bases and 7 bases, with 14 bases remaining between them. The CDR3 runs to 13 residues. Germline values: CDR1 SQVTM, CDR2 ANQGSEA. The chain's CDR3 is CSAGEAENSPLHF. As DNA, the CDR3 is TGCAGCGCGGGGGAGGCAGAAAATTCACCCCTCCACTTT.

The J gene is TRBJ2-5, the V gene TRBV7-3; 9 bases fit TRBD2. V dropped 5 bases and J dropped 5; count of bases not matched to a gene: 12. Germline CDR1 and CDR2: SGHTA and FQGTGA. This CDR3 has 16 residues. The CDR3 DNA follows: TGTGCCAGCAGCCGGGGCTTAGCGGGAGAGGGGGAGACCCAGTACTTC. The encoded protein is CASSRGLAGEGETQYF.

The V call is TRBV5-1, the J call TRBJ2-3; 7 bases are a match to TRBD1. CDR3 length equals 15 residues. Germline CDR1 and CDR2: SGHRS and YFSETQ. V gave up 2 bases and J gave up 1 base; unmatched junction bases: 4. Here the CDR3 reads CASSFRTGGTDTQYF. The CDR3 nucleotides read TGCGCCAGCAGCTTTCGGACAGGCGGCACAGATACGCAGTATTTT. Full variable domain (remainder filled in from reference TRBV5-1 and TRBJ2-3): KAGVTQTPRYLIKTRGQQVTLSCSPISGHRSVSWYQQTPGQGLQFLFEYFSETQRNKGNFPGRFSGRQFSNSRSEMNVSTLELGDSALYLCASSFRTGGTDTQYFGPGTRLTVL.

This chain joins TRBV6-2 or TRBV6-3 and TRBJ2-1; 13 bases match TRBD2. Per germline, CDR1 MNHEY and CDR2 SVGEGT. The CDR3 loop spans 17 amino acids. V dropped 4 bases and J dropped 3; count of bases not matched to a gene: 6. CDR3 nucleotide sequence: TGTGCCAGCAGTTCCCCCGGGACTAGCGGGATCTACAATGAGCAGTTCTTC. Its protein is CASSSPGTSGIYNEQFF.

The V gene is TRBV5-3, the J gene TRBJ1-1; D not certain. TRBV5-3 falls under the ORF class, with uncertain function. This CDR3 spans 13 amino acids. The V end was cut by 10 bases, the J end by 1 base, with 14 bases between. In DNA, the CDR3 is TGTGCCGGCCGGAGGACGGGGAACACTGAAGCTTTCTTT. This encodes CAGRRTGNTEAFF.

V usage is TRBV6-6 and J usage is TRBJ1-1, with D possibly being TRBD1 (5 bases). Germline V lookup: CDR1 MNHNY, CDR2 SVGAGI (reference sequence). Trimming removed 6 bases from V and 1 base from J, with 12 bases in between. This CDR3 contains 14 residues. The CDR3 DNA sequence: TGTGCCAGCAGGGGGGGAGGCCCGAACACTGAAGCTTTCTTT. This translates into CASRGGGPNTEAFF.

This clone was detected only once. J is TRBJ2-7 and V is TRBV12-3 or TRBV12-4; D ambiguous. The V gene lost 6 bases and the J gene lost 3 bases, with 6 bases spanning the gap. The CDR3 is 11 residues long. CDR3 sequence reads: CASSRGYEQYF. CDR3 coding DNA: TGTGCCAGCAGCCGAGGCTACGAGCAGTACTTC.

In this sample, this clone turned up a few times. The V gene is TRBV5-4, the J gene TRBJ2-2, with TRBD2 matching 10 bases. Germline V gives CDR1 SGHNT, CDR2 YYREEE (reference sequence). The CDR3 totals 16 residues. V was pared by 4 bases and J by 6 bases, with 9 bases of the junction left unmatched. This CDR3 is CASSPPIAGGPGELFF. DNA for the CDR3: TGTGCCAGCAGCCCACCCATAGCGGGAGGCCCCGGGGAGCTGTTTTTT. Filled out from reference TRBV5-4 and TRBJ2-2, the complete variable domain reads ETGVTQSPTHLIKTRGQQVTLRCSSQSGHNTVSWYQQALGQGPQFIFQYYREEENGRGNFPPRFSGLQFPNYSSELNVNALELDDSALYLCASSPPIAGGPGELFFGEGSRLTVL.